This T cell receptor (beta chain) is from a study of blood T cells in healthy people across ages. Background on the study: Template switching retrieved approximately one barcoded beta molecule for each two T cells. Whole-study results and caveats: With unsorted PBMCs, a conclusive comparison of naive versus antigen-experienced cells was not possible. A greater number of naive CD4+ cells and higher diversity distinguished long-lived donors from aged donors.

A second PCR of roughly 7 to 11 cycles used a sample-barcoded 5' primer and a J-beta primer mix. Each CDR3 protein gets one entry after TCRdb re-called the 5' RACE reads with MiXCR. The sample lists 540,000 or so distinct CDR3 sequences; more than 45% were seen once. This clonotype was seen a single time. The antigen remains undetermined. V dropped 3 bases and J dropped 5; count of bases not matched to a gene: 10. This CDR3 has 16 residues. Germline-derived CDR1 and CDR2 are KGHSH and LQKENI. The chain carries TRBV18 and TRBJ2-1, with 7 bases matching TRBD1. Material for sequencing was blood. The source is an elderly man in good health. This chain's CDR3 is CASSPQRQGFNNEQFF. The CDR3 DNA reads TGTGCCAGCTCACCTCAAAGACAGGGCTTTAACAATGAGCAGTTCTTC.